These 26 T cell receptor beta chains originate from one sample sequenced in a study of Graves' ophthalmopathy and Graves' hyperthyroidism. Amplification targeted the TCR beta CDR3 regions, with RNA transcripts as the source material. First-round RT-PCR relied on HTBI primers, and a second-round multiplex PCR came next. TCRdb fed the multiplex PCR reads into MiXCR, producing one record per CDR3 protein. The table records about 160,000 distinct CDR3 sequences, roughly two fifths of them present only once. Material: peripheral blood. The receptors here all came from a woman in her 40s with Graves' ophthalmopathy.

The chain employs TRBV6-1 and TRBJ2-7; 12 bases are a match to TRBD2. Per germline, CDR1 MNHNS and CDR2 SASEGT. This CDR3 is 16 amino acids long. With V trimmed by 2 bases and J by 6 bases, 8 bases remained unmatched. Here the CDR3 reads CASSETRLAGVLEQYF. CDR3 bases: TGTGCCAGCAGTGAAACTCGACTAGCGGGAGTTCTCGAGCAGTACTTC.

This clonotype showed up many times. The chain carries TRBV20-1 and TRBJ2-7; TRBD2 might be the D (7 bases). The CDR3 sequence is 15 residues long. CDR1 and CDR2 (germline): DFQATT, SNEGSKA (reference sequence). Between the trimmed V and J ends, which lost 6 bases and 6 bases, there was a span of 24 bases. The CDR3 nucleotides read TGCAGTGCCCCAGGGGAGATCCGGGGGGCGGTCGAGCAGTACTTC. This gives the protein CSAPGEIRGAVEQYF.

The chain is built from TRBV6-1 and TRBJ2-5; no clear D gene. Trimming left V 3 bases short and J 4 bases short, with 18 bases between. The CDR3 extends over 16 amino acids. Looked up from germline, CDR1 is MNHNS and CDR2 is SASEGT. This CDR3 reads CASSESDGDGSETQYF. DNA of the CDR3: TGTGCCAGCAGTGAGTCGGATGGGGATGGGTCAGAGACCCAGTACTTC.

The sample holds many counts of this clonotype. This chain links TRBV19 with TRBJ2-5; D perhaps matches TRBD1 (6 bases). The V gene lost 4 bases and the J gene lost 7 bases, with 19 bases spanning the gap. The CDR3 is made up of 15 amino acids. From germline, CDR1 is LNHDA and CDR2 SQIVND (reference sequence). CDR3 sequence: CASSRRQVNDGTQYF. The CDR3 DNA is TGTGCCAGTAGTAGACGACAGGTCAACGACGGGACCCAGTACTTC. Complete variable domain (other parts from reference TRBV19 and TRBJ2-5): DGGITQSPKYLFRKEGQNVTLSCEQNLNHDAMYWYRQDPGQGLRLIYYSQIVNDFQKGDIAEGYSVSREKKESFPLTVTSAQKNPTAFYLCASSRRQVNDGTQYFGPGTRLLVL.

The rearrangement uses TRBV12-3 or TRBV12-4 and TRBJ1-5, with a tentative D call TRBD1 (5 bases). The CDR3 has 13 amino acids. V gave up 4 bases and J gave up 7 bases, with 11 bases separating them. CDR3 DNA: TGTGCCAGCAGTTATCAGGGAGGGCAGCCCCAGCATTTT. Translation gives CASSYQGGQPQHF.

This clonotype has at least ten counts. V and J are TRBV7-9 and TRBJ1-2; D unresolved. Germline-derived CDR1 and CDR2 are SEHNR and FQNEAQ (reference sequence). Trimming took 5 bases from V and 0 from J, leaving 7 bases between them. The CDR3 totals 13 residues. The CDR3 spells CASSGISNYGYTF. The CDR3 coding sequence is TGTGCCAGCAGCGGGATTTCTAACTATGGCTACACCTTC.

V usage is TRBV7-2 and J usage is TRBJ1-1; 8 bases are shared with TRBD1. Germline CDR1 and CDR2: SGHTA and FQGNSA. The V gene end was trimmed by 5 bases and the J gene end by 5 bases; junction bases not matched to a gene: 7. This CDR3 is 14 amino acids long. In nucleotides, the CDR3 is TGTGCCAGCAGCACCCGGACAGGGCATACTGAAGCTTTCTTT. The encoded protein is CASSTRTGHTEAFF.

This clonotype was observed many times. The chain joins TRBV10-3 to TRBJ1-1, with 10 nucleotides matching TRBD1. Trimming removed 6 bases from V and 5 bases from J; junction bases left unmatched: 9. This CDR3 is 15 amino acids long. Germline values: CDR1 ENHRY, CDR2 SYGVKD. CDR3 nucleotide sequence: TGTGCCATCAGAGTAGAGGGACAGGGGAATACTGAAGCTTTCTTT. Residues: CAIRVEGQGNTEAFF.

By frequency in the sample, this clonotype is large. J is TRBJ1-5 and V is TRBV28; D possibly corresponds to TRBD1 (6 bases). Germline CDR1 is MDHEN and CDR2 is SYDVKM. V dropped 5 bases and J dropped 6 bases, with 17 bases sitting between them. The CDR3 has 15 residues. CDR3 amino acids: CASSPPRGNFQPQHF. CDR3 nucleotides: TGTGCCAGCAGTCCCCCCAGGGGAAATTTTCAGCCCCAGCATTTT.

This chain joins TRBV7-2 and TRBJ1-6, with D tentatively TRBD1 (5 bases). This CDR3 comprises 13 residues. CDR1 SGHTA and CDR2 FQGNSA come from the germline V gene. Trimming removed 6 bases at V and 5 bases at J, with 8 bases between. Here the CDR3 reads CASRPGNNSPLHF. CDR3 coding DNA: TGTGCCAGCAGACCAGGGAATAATTCACCCCTCCACTTT.

This clonotype was detected ten times or more. J is TRBJ2-7 and V is TRBV18; no clear D. Germline CDR1 is KGHSH and CDR2 is LQKENI. The CDR3 contains 16 residues. V was clipped by 3 bases and J by 0 bases, with 15 bases between them. CDR3 region: CASSPGLYHSSYEQYF. DNA for the CDR3: TGTGCCAGCTCACCTGGGTTGTATCACAGCTCCTACGAGCAGTACTTC.

This chain joins TRBV28 and TRBJ2-2; 9 bases agree with TRBD1. Trimming took 6 bases from V and 5 from J; bases not matched to a gene: 10. This CDR3 comprises 16 residues. Germline CDR1 is MDHEN and CDR2 is SYDVKM. The CDR3 reads CASSPGTGPHTGELFF. CDR3 nucleotide sequence: TGTGCCAGCAGCCCAGGGACAGGGCCCCATACCGGGGAGCTGTTTTTT.

This clonotype showed up many times. The rearrangement joins TRBV28 to TRBJ1-1; the match to TRBD1 covers 8 bases. V shed 7 bases, J shed 6 bases, and the junction held 16 bases outside the gene matches. CDR3 length: 16 residues. CDR1 is MDHEN, CDR2 SYDVKM, per germline. CDR3 bases: TGTGCCAGCACCCCATGGCAGGGGGCTTTGTGGCCTGAAGCTTTCTTT. This encodes CASTPWQGALWPEAFF. The whole variable domain, filled in from reference TRBV28 and TRBJ1-1, reads DVKVTQSSRYLVKRTGEKVFLECVQDMDHENMFWYRQDPGLGLRLIYFSYDVKMKEKGDIPEGYSVSREKKERFSLILESASTNQTSMYLCASTPWQGALWPEAFFGQGTRLTVV.

This clonotype was found many times. J is TRBJ1-5 and V is TRBV6-2 or TRBV6-3, with unresolved D. The V and J ends lost 4 bases and 4 bases respectively, with 11 bases between them. CDR3 size: 14 residues. Germline CDR1 is MNHEY and CDR2 is SVGEGT. CDR3 in DNA: TGTGCCAGCAGTTCCGGACGGTTGAATCAGCCCCAGCATTTT. Translation: CASSSGRLNQPQHF.

This clonotype was picked up many times. The V and J genes are TRBV7-9 and TRBJ2-6; D gene ambiguous. Germline CDR1 reads SEHNR; CDR2 reads FQNEAQ (reference sequence). With 5 bases removed from V and 4 bases from J, the gap between germline ends came to 12 bases. The CDR3 length is 15 residues. Here the CDR3 DNA reads TGTGCCAGCAGCGGCCGGCGTTTAGGGGCCAACGTCCTGACTTTC. Protein product: CASSGRRLGANVLTF. Full variable domain (outside the CDR3, taken from reference TRBV7-9 and TRBJ2-6): DTGVSQNPRHKITKRGQNVTFRCDPISEHNRLYWYRQTLGQGPEFLTYFQNEAQLEKSRLLSDRFSAERPKGSFSTLEIQRTEQGDSAMYLCASSGRRLGANVLTFGAGSRLTVL.

The table lists this clonotype with many counts. J is TRBJ1-1 and V is TRBV27; D uncertain. Trimming took off 3 bases at V and 0 bases at J, with 5 bases between the two ends. There are 13 residues in the CDR3. Germline CDR1 is MNHEY and CDR2 is SMNVEV (reference sequence). The CDR3 is CASSFIMNTEAFF. CDR3 nucleotide sequence: TGTGCCAGCAGTTTTATCATGAACACTGAAGCTTTCTTT.

This clonotype was seen repeatedly, ten times or more. CDR3 in amino acids: CASSSTGRSNTEAFF. The CDR3 nucleotides read TGCGCCAGCAGCTCGACAGGACGGTCGAACACTGAAGCTTTCTTT. The V call is TRBV5-1, the J call TRBJ1-1; possibly TRBD1 for D (6 bases). This CDR3 has 15 amino acids. The germline CDR1 and CDR2 sequences are SGHRS and YFSETQ. Between the trimmed V and J ends, which lost 3 bases and 1 base, there was a span of 13 bases.

This clonotype was seen a handful of times. The chain couples TRBV6-5 to TRBJ1-3; D not certain. Germline loops: CDR1 MNHEY, CDR2 SVGAGI. The CDR3 totals 16 residues. Trimming took off 0 bases at V and 5 bases at J, with 14 bases between the two ends. CDR3 DNA sequence: TGTGCCAGCAGTTACTCGTCGGCTAGAACCCGAAACACCATATATTTT. Encoded protein: CASSYSSARTRNTIYF.

The V gene is TRBV6-1, the J gene TRBJ1-1; maybe TRBD1 (5 bases). The CDR3 totals 14 residues. V gave up 9 bases and J gave up 1 base, with 15 bases separating them. Germline V CDR1 and CDR2: MNHNS, SASEGT. The CDR3: CASIRGGRNTEAFF. CDR3 coding DNA: TGTGCCAGTATACGCGGGGGTAGGAACACTGAAGCTTTCTTT.

This sequence joins TRBV12-5 and TRBJ2-5; TRBD1 might be the D (6 bases). Trimming removed 2 bases from V and 4 bases from J, with 14 bases in between. CDR1 and CDR2 (germline): LGHNT, FRNRAP. The CDR3 contains 15 residues. The CDR3 DNA reads TGTGCTAGTGGTTTGACCAGGGGATGGCGAGAGACCCAGTACTTC. This translates into CASGLTRGWRETQYF.

In its sample, this clonotype was seen many times. This chain joins TRBV11-2 and TRBJ2-7; possibly TRBD2 for D (6 bases). Germline V CDR1 and CDR2: SGHAT, FQNNGV. Between the trimmed V and J ends, which lost 7 bases and 3 bases, there was a span of 16 bases. CDR3 size: 14 residues. CDR3 coding DNA: TGTGCCAGCAACCGGGACTTCGCCTTCTACGAGCAGTACTTC. This translates into CASNRDFAFYEQYF.

This rearrangement joins TRBV6-1 to TRBJ1-3; D gene uncertain. V was clipped by 4 bases and J by 4 bases, with 14 bases between them. The germline V gene encodes CDR1 MNHNS and CDR2 SASEGT. There are 15 residues in the CDR3. The CDR3 DNA reads TGTGCCAGCAGTGGCACCAGCCAGCCCGGAAACACCATATATTTT. Translating it yields CASSGTSQPGNTIYF.

The chain couples TRBV6-5 to TRBJ1-1; D call uncertain. Germline values: CDR1 MNHEY, CDR2 SVGAGI. Between the trimmed V and J ends, which lost 4 bases and 7 bases, there was a span of 13 bases. This CDR3 has 13 amino acids. The CDR3 here is CASSFAETVEAFF. For the CDR3, the DNA is TGTGCCAGCAGTTTCGCCGAGACCGTTGAAGCTTTCTTT.

The CDR3 here is CASTREPNTEAFF. The CDR3 nucleotides read TGTGCCAGCACCAGGGAACCGAACACTGAAGCTTTCTTT. The chain is built from TRBV12-3 or TRBV12-4 and TRBJ1-1; possible D gene TRBD1, 5 bases. The CDR3 runs to 13 residues. Trimming removed 7 bases at V and 1 base at J, with 10 bases between.

This clonotype was seen ten or more times. J is TRBJ1-5 and V is TRBV19; tentatively, D is TRBD1 (6 bases). The germline V gene encodes CDR1 LNHDA and CDR2 SQIVND (reference sequence). Trimming took off 7 bases at V and 6 bases at J, with 16 bases between the two ends. The CDR3 has 14 residues. The CDR3 is CASNFAGTSQPQHF. The DNA of the CDR3 is TGTGCCAGTAACTTCGCAGGGACAAGTCAGCCCCAGCATTTT.

The chain combines TRBV30 with TRBJ1-1; no clear D. CDR3 length equals 12 residues. Germline loops: CDR1 GTSNPN, CDR2 SVGIG (reference sequence). Trimming stripped 4 bases from V and 5 bases from J, with 11 bases between. The CDR3 loop reads CAWMPGKTEAFF. The CDR3 DNA reads as TGTGCCTGGATGCCGGGGAAGACTGAAGCTTTCTTT.